The 30 T cell receptor beta chains below come from one sample, sequenced in a study of yellow fever vaccine responses in identical twins. TCRdb reanalysed the RT-PCR reads using MiXCR and keeps one entry per CDR3 protein. This table holds about 20,000 distinct CDR3 sequences, approximately 79% found once. The starting material was T cells from blood (PBMCs), unsorted or a sorted subset (not recorded which), obtained before or after yellow fever vaccination (not recorded which). These receptors were taken from a woman aged 18 to 35 who received the yellow fever vaccine.

The chain links TRBV24-1 to TRBJ2-1; no clear D gene. CDR1 is KGHDR and CDR2 is SFDVKD in the germline V gene. The germline V and J ends were trimmed by 4 bases and 12 bases, with 9 bases remaining between them. The CDR3 is made up of 11 amino acids. CDR3 in amino acids: CATSDYRLQFF. In DNA form, the CDR3 reads TGTGCCACCAGTGACTATAGATTGCAGTTCTTC.

This chain joins TRBV5-5 and TRBJ2-1, with D perhaps TRBD1 (5 bases). Germline CDR1 is SGHKS and CDR2 is YYEKEE (reference sequence). V dropped 4 bases and J dropped 8 bases, with 13 bases sitting between them. CDR3 size: 13 residues. In DNA form, the CDR3 reads TGTGCCAGCAGCCCGCCAGCAGGGTATGAGCAGTTCTTC. This encodes CASSPPAGYEQFF.

This chain links TRBV15 with TRBJ2-2; D is perhaps TRBD1 (5 bases). The CDR3 is 16 amino acids. Looked up from germline, CDR1 is LNHNV and CDR2 is YYDKDF (reference sequence). Trimming removed 3 bases at V and 3 bases at J, with 14 bases between. As DNA, the CDR3 is TGTGCCACCAGCAGGGGAACAGGCCGCGACACCGGGGAGCTGTTTTTT. The encoded protein is CATSRGTGRDTGELFF.

This clonotype was seen once. The chain uses TRBV11-3 and TRBJ1-6, with a tentative D call TRBD1 (6 bases). Germline V gives CDR1 SGHNT, CDR2 YENEEA. The CDR3 is made up of 17 amino acids. Trimming left V 2 bases short and J 5 bases short, with 16 bases between. The CDR3 nucleotides read TGTGCCAGCAGCTTACGTGATCGCGGGGGGCATAATTCACCCCTCCACTTT. Translated, it gives CASSLRDRGGHNSPLHF.

J is TRBJ2-3 and V is TRBV20-1; D uncertain. Trimming removed 5 bases from V and 2 bases from J, with 8 bases in between. The germline CDR1 and CDR2 sequences are DFQATT and SNEGSKA (reference sequence). CDR3 length equals 12 residues. The CDR3 region has the DNA TGCAGTGCTCTACCCTACACAGATACGCAGTATTTT. Protein product: CSALPYTDTQYF.

This clonotype was seen a handful of times. The chain combines TRBV10-3 with TRBJ1-1, with TRBD1 identical over 12 bases. This CDR3 has 14 amino acids. J lost 2 bases, V lost 10 bases, and 5 bases had no gene match. Germline CDR1 reads ENHRY; CDR2 reads SYGVKD. The CDR3 coding sequence is TGTGCCACCGGGACAGGGGGCTATAACACTGAAGCTTTCTTT. Translation: CATGTGGYNTEAFF.

V is TRBV27 and J is TRBJ2-3; 12 bases are a match to TRBD2. With V trimmed by 4 bases and J by 6 bases, 8 bases remained unmatched. The V gene's germline CDR1 is MNHEY and CDR2 SMNVEV (reference sequence). This CDR3 spans 16 amino acids. DNA for the CDR3: TGTGCCAGCAGTTCCCGACTAGCGGGGGCCGGGGATACGCAGTATTTT. Amino acids: CASSSRLAGAGDTQYF.

The V call is TRBV2, the J call TRBJ1-2, with unresolved D. The CDR3 contains 13 residues. With 2 bases removed from V and 6 bases from J, the gap between germline ends came to 10 bases. Germline V gene sequence: CDR1 SNHLY, CDR2 FYNNEI. The CDR3 DNA is TGTGCCAGCAGTGAACTCAGCCCTGATGGCTACACCTTC. This translates into CASSELSPDGYTF.

The sample holds one count of this clonotype. The rearrangement joins TRBV28 to TRBJ2-3; 8 bases map to TRBD1. CDR1 MDHEN and CDR2 SYDVKM come from the germline V gene. The CDR3 sequence is 16 residues long. The V and J ends lost 5 bases and 4 bases, in that order; junction bases with no gene match: 11. The CDR3 sequence is CASSVRRTGIPDTQYF. The CDR3 coding sequence is TGTGCCAGCAGTGTCCGAAGGACAGGGATCCCAGATACGCAGTATTTT.

The rearrangement uses TRBV6-1 and TRBJ1-2; possible D gene TRBD1, 5 bases. V was pared by 5 bases and J by 6 bases, with 13 bases between. The germline CDR1 and CDR2 sequences are MNHNS and SASEGT. The CDR3 runs 13 residues. The CDR3 here is CASSKQVLNGYTF. The DNA for the CDR3 is TGTGCCAGCAGTAAACAGGTCTTGAATGGCTACACCTTC.

This clonotype was observed a handful of times. The chain has TRBV25-1 and TRBJ1-5, with TRBD1 matching 8 bases. The germline V gene has CDR1 MGHDK and CDR2 SYGVNS. The CDR3 extends over 15 amino acids. The junction had 6 bases not matched to a gene; V was cut back by 4 bases and J by 4 bases. The CDR3 loop is CASSGAGTGNQPQHF. As DNA, the CDR3 is TGTGCCAGCAGTGGAGCCGGGACAGGAAATCAGCCCCAGCATTTT. Combining the CDR3 with reference TRBV25-1 and TRBJ1-5 gives the whole variable domain EADIYQTPRYLVIGTGKKITLECSQTMGHDKMYWYQQDPGMELHLIHYSYGVNSTEKGDLSSESTVSRIRTEHFPLTLESARPSHTSQYLCASSGAGTGNQPQHFGDGTRLSIL.

This chain connects TRBV12-5 to TRBJ2-1, with D possibly being TRBD2 (5 bases). Trimming removed 1 base from V and 0 bases from J, with 7 bases in between. This CDR3 contains 15 residues. Germline values: CDR1 LGHNT, CDR2 FRNRAP. The CDR3 here is CASGLGESSYNEQFF. The CDR3 nucleotides read TGTGCTAGTGGTTTGGGGGAGAGCTCCTACAATGAGCAGTTCTTC.

The V and J genes are TRBV29-1 and TRBJ1-1; 8 nucleotides line up with TRBD1. The CDR3 extends over 14 amino acids. The ends lost 2 bases at V and 1 base at J; junction bases unmatched: 3. Germline assignment: CDR1 SQVTM and CDR2 ANQGSEA. CDR3 sequence reads: CSVEFGQGNTEAFF. The CDR3 DNA sequence: TGCAGCGTTGAATTTGGACAGGGGAACACTGAAGCTTTCTTT.

The chain joins TRBV20-1 to TRBJ2-7; 9 positions agree with TRBD1. V lost 1 base and J lost 6; bases outside the gene matches: 7. Germline V gene data show CDR1 as DFQATT and CDR2 as SNEGSKA (reference sequence). There are 14 residues in the CDR3. The DNA for the CDR3 is TGCAGTGCTAGAGTTATGACAGGGGGGCTCGAGCAGTACTTC. Amino acid sequence: CSARVMTGGLEQYF.

The sample holds one count of this clonotype. This chain links TRBV2 with TRBJ2-1; no firm D call. Per the germline V gene, CDR1 is SNHLY and CDR2 is FYNNEI. The CDR3 runs 11 residues. Trimming took off 6 bases at V and 9 bases at J, with 9 bases between the two ends. Here the CDR3 reads CASSEAVEQFF. In nucleotides, the CDR3 is TGTGCCAGCAGCGAGGCAGTTGAGCAGTTCTTC.

This clonotype has only one observation. V gene TRBV20-1 combines with J gene TRBJ2-5, with no clear D. Germline V lookup: CDR1 DFQATT, CDR2 SNEGSKA (reference sequence). The CDR3 extends over 13 amino acids. The V and J ends lost 6 bases and 1 base respectively, with 12 bases between them. In DNA, the CDR3 is TGCAGTGCCCCCCCTGGGGTCCAAGAGACCCAGTACTTC. It translates to CSAPPGVQETQYF.

The V call is TRBV24-1, the J call TRBJ1-1; D is undetermined. Germline CDR1 and CDR2: KGHDR and SFDVKD. The CDR3 is 13 residues long. V was trimmed by 0 bases and J by 4 bases, leaving 5 bases between them. The CDR3 coding sequence is TGTGCCACCAGTGATTTGGGGAGCACTGAAGCTTTCTTT. Protein: CATSDLGSTEAFF.

This chain connects TRBV27 to TRBJ2-2; TRBD2 agrees at 8 bases. The V and J ends lost 6 bases and 0 bases, in that order; junction bases with no gene match: 6. This CDR3 has 16 residues. The germline CDR1 and CDR2 sequences are MNHEY and SMNVEV (reference sequence). The CDR3 nucleotides are TGTGCCAGCAGACAACTAGCGGCGTCGAACACCGGGGAGCTGTTTTTT. Residues: CASRQLAASNTGELFF.

This clonotype has a single count. The chain carries TRBV4-2 and TRBJ2-2, with TRBD2 matching 7 bases. The germline CDR1 and CDR2 sequences are LGHNA and YNFKEQ. The CDR3 length is 16 residues. V dropped 3 bases and J dropped 4; count of bases not matched to a gene: 8. Here the CDR3 DNA reads TGTGCCAGCAGCCAGAGCAGCGGGGTTGGCACCGGGGAGCTGTTTTTT. Translation gives CASSQSSGVGTGELFF.

This rearrangement joins TRBV11-1 to TRBJ1-3, with D tentatively TRBD1 (6 bases). The V gene lost 5 bases and the J gene lost 3 bases, with 14 bases spanning the gap. The CDR3 is made up of 15 amino acids. Germline CDR1 reads SGHAT; CDR2 reads FQDESV (reference sequence). CDR3 in DNA: TGTGCCAGCAGCGCCAGGGGTACTAGTGGAAACACCATATATTTT. Amino acid sequence: CASSARGTSGNTIYF.

This clonotype was picked up one time. This rearrangement joins TRBV18 to TRBJ1-1; D gene unclear. Germline values: CDR1 KGHSH, CDR2 LQKENI. The length of the CDR3 is 15 residues. The V gene lost 2 bases and the J gene lost 1 base, with 11 bases spanning the gap. The CDR3 protein is CASSPWRRWNTEAFF. The CDR3 DNA reads TGTGCCAGCTCACCATGGCGGCGGTGGAACACTGAAGCTTTCTTT.

The chain is built from TRBV18 and TRBJ2-3, with D maybe TRBD1 (5 bases). CDR1 KGHSH and CDR2 LQKENI come from the germline V gene. The CDR3 consists of 12 residues. Trimming removed 6 bases from V and 3 bases from J, with 7 bases in between. CDR3 bases: TGTGCCAGCTCGAAGGGGACAGATACGCAGTATTTT. Translation gives CASSKGTDTQYF.

This clonotype was seen only a few times. The chain employs TRBV2 and TRBJ2-7; TRBD2 agrees at 9 bases. This CDR3 has 13 residues. V lost 11 bases, J lost 0 bases, and 5 bases stayed unmatched. CDR1 and CDR2 from the germline V gene are SNHLY and FYNNEI. The DNA for the CDR3 is TGTGCCGGAGCTAGCGGGAACTCCTACGAGCAGTACTTC. This sequence encodes CAGASGNSYEQYF.

The chain links TRBV29-1 to TRBJ1-2; 8 positions agree with TRBD1. Germline trimming cut 3 bases from V and 1 base from J; bases unmatched to any gene: 7. The CDR3 covers 15 residues. The germline gives CDR1 SQVTM, CDR2 ANQGSEA. DNA for the CDR3: TGCAGCGTTGAGGACAGGGCCGACAGTAACTATGGCTACACCTTC. Its protein is CSVEDRADSNYGYTF.

The chain joins TRBV10-1 to TRBJ2-3; D may be TRBD1 (6 bases). The V end lost 2 bases, the J end lost 3 bases, and 12 bases lay between the germline ends. Germline V gene sequence: CDR1 WNHNN, CDR2 SYGVQD (reference sequence). The CDR3 loop spans 15 amino acids. Here the CDR3 reads CASSEVGQVTDTQYF. The CDR3 region has the DNA TGCGCCAGCAGTGAGGTGGGACAAGTTACAGATACGCAGTATTTT.

The chain employs TRBV7-6 and TRBJ2-3; tentatively, D is TRBD1 (6 bases). CDR3 length equals 16 residues. Deletions cut 0 bases from V and 1 base from J, with 11 bases between. Germline values: CDR1 SGHVS, CDR2 FNYEAQ. The chain's CDR3 is CASSLAHSGGTDTQYF. The DNA for the CDR3 is TGTGCCAGCAGCTTAGCGCATTCAGGGGGCACAGATACGCAGTATTTT. Full variable domain (remainder filled in from reference TRBV7-6 and TRBJ2-3): GAGVSQSPRYKVTKRGQDVALRCDPISGHVSLYWYRQALGQGPEFLTYFNYEAQQDKSGLPNDRFSAERPEGSISTLTIQRTEQRDSAMYRCASSLAHSGGTDTQYFGPGTRLTVL.

J is TRBJ1-2 and V is TRBV7-9; D gene unclear. V lost 1 base and J lost 6, with 9 bases in between. Germline loops: CDR1 SEHNR, CDR2 FQNEAQ (reference sequence). This CDR3 is built from 13 residues. CDR3 in DNA: TGTGCCAGCAGCTTAGTTTGGGAGGATGGCTACACCTTC. It codes for CASSLVWEDGYTF.

The J gene is TRBJ1-1, the V gene TRBV11-2; D ambiguous. The V and J ends lost 5 bases and 1 base respectively, with 11 bases between them. CDR1 and CDR2 (germline): SGHAT, FQNNGV. This CDR3 has 14 residues. CDR3 in amino acids: CASSTETGNTEAFF. In DNA form, the CDR3 reads TGTGCCAGCAGCACCGAAACGGGGAACACTGAAGCTTTCTTT.

V and J are TRBV13 and TRBJ2-7; weak D call: TRBD2 (5 bases). Germline lookup yields CDR1 PRHDT and CDR2 FYEKMQ (reference sequence). The ends were cut back, 0 bases at V and 0 bases at J, with 9 bases in the middle. CDR3 length: 15 amino acids. CDR3 nucleotide sequence: TGTGCCAGCAGCTTAGGCATAGCGTTCTCCTACGAGCAGTACTTC. Translation gives CASSLGIAFSYEQYF.

The chain is built from TRBV2 and TRBJ2-1; D not resolved. This CDR3 is 13 amino acids long. Trimming pared 4 bases from V and 4 bases from J, leaving 8 bases between. In germline, CDR1 is SNHLY, CDR2 FYNNEI. The CDR3 DNA is TGTGCCAGCAGTGTGCGGCAGTACAATGAGCAGTTCTTC. Translation: CASSVRQYNEQFF.